This T cell receptor beta chain was found in a study of CD8 T cells in ankylosing spondylitis. This clonotype came up many times. The antigen remains undetermined. Study outcomes and limitations: Researchers reportedly found disease-linked clones significantly enriched in matched ankylosing spondylitis synovial fluid. Clones linked with disease were CD8+ and fairly uncommon in the peripheral blood. What appeared characteristic of ankylosing spondylitis blood was a TCR beta motif of eight highly homologous variants. Earlier reports found some motif variants in synovial fluid and blood in reactive arthritis.

Scientists made TCR beta libraries using quantitative 5'-RACE with molecular barcodes. TCRdb re-called the 5' RACE reads through MiXCR, storing one row per CDR3 protein. The data hold some 220,000 distinct CDR3 sequences, with approximately 7.4% observed a single time. Germline trimming cut 2 bases from V and 6 bases from J; bases unmatched to any gene: 9. The CDR3 spans 16 residues. Germline CDR1 reads MDHEN; CDR2 reads SYDVKM. The sequencing input was blood, either unsorted or a sorted T cell fraction (not recorded which). This receptor was taken from a male donor with ankylosing spondylitis. The gene calls are TRBV28 and TRBJ2-7; 11 bases are shared with TRBD2. The CDR3 is CASSLPLTSGGLEQYF. For the CDR3, the DNA is TGTGCCAGCAGTTTACCCCTTACTAGCGGGGGTCTCGAGCAGTACTTC. Based on the CDR3 plus reference TRBV28 and TRBJ2-7, the full variable domain is DVKVTQSSRYLVKRTGEKVFLECVQDMDHENMFWYRQDPGLGLRLIYFSYDVKMKEKGDIPEGYSVSREKKERFSLILESASTNQTSMYLCASSLPLTSGGLEQYFGPGTRLTVT.